Following are 9 T cell receptor beta chains from one sample sequenced in a study of blood T cell repertoires in COVID-19. Profiling relied on immunoSEQ multiplex PCR, and the TCRdb table lists in-frame clones only, not all of them. The data contain approximately 280,000 clones, 90% of them singletons. Sequencing input: peripheral blood. These receptors all stem from a woman in her twenties or thirties with COVID-19, enrolled during active disease.

The gene calls are TRBV6-6 and TRBJ2-1; 11 bases fit TRBD2. V dropped 5 bases and J dropped 0; count of bases not matched to a gene: 6. This CDR3 contains 17 residues. CDR1 is MNHNY and CDR2 is SVGAGI in the germline V gene (reference sequence). The CDR3, as DNA: TGTGCCAGCAGTCGAGGGACTAGCGGAAGCTCCTACAATGAGCAGTTCTTC. This gives the protein CASSRGTSGSSYNEQFF.

The gene calls are TRBV27 and TRBJ2-2; possibly TRBD1 for D (6 bases). V lost 3 bases and J 1 base, leaving 9 bases between the germline ends. Germline V gene lookup returns CDR1 MNHEY and CDR2 SMNVEV (reference sequence). The CDR3 loop spans 15 amino acids. The CDR3 nucleotides read TGTGCCAGCAGTTTTTACAGGGTGAACACCGGGGAGCTGTTTTTT. Translated, it gives CASSFYRVNTGELFF.

CDR3 DNA sequence: TGCGCCAGCAGCCCCGGGACTAGCGGGAGGGCCGGAAAGACCCAGTACTTC. Its translation is CASSPGTSGRAGKTQYF. The chain recombines TRBV5-1 with TRBJ2-5, with 16 bases aligning to TRBD2. The J segment lost 6 bases and the V segment lost 4 bases, leaving 9 bases of the junction unmatched. The CDR3 sequence is 17 residues long. Germline CDR1 is SGHRS and CDR2 is YFSETQ.

The V and J genes are TRBV7-3 and TRBJ2-7, with D maybe TRBD1 (5 bases). The CDR3 runs to 11 residues. V shed 5 bases and J shed 5 bases, with 7 bases lying between them. Germline V lookup: CDR1 SGHTA, CDR2 FQGTGA. The CDR3 loop is CASSQGHEQYF. The CDR3 region has the DNA TGTGCCAGCAGCCAGGGCCACGAGCAGTACTTC.

V gene TRBV19 combines with J gene TRBJ1-4; 8 bases line up with TRBD1. The length of the CDR3 is 16 residues. V trimming: 7 bases; J trimming: 4 bases; junction bases outside the gene matches: 11. In germline, CDR1 is LNHDA, CDR2 SQIVND (reference sequence). For the CDR3, the DNA is TGTGCCAGTACCCAGTATCGGACAGGGCGTAATGAAAAACTGTTTTTT. It encodes CASTQYRTGRNEKLFF.

The V and J genes are TRBV6-5 and TRBJ1-4; TRBD1 matches at 8 bases. The CDR3 is made up of 15 amino acids. Germline CDR1 and CDR2: MNHEY and SVGAGI. J was trimmed by 2 bases and V by 6 bases; bases with no gene match: 5. The CDR3 region has the DNA TGTGCCAGCAGGCCGACAGGGGTGACTAATGAAAAACTGTTTTTT. Protein: CASRPTGVTNEKLFF.

The J gene is TRBJ2-5, the V gene TRBV6-6; 7 nucleotides align to TRBD1. The CDR3 has 13 amino acids. Trimming at V came to 5 bases and at J to 4 bases, leaving 4 bases not matched to a gene. Germline values: CDR1 MNHNY, CDR2 SVGAGI (reference sequence). Written as DNA, the CDR3 is TGTGCCAGCAGTCGACAGGGCTCAGAGACCCAGTACTTC. Translated, it gives CASSRQGSETQYF.

The V gene is TRBV5-5, the J gene TRBJ2-6; D might be TRBD2 (6 bases). With 1 base removed from V and 2 bases from J, the gap between germline ends came to 10 bases. Germline V gives CDR1 SGHKS, CDR2 YYEKEE (reference sequence). This CDR3 comprises 16 residues. Here the CDR3 reads CASSLFSGAGANVLTF. CDR3 nucleotide sequence: TGTGCCAGCAGCTTGTTTTCGGGGGCTGGGGCCAACGTCCTGACTTTC.

The chain recombines TRBV11-3 with TRBJ2-1; possibly TRBD1 for D (6 bases). The CDR3 covers 13 residues. Germline V CDR1 and CDR2: SGHNT, YENEEA. V lost 5 bases to trimming and J lost 6 bases, with 11 bases between them. CDR3 in amino acids: CASSNTGPNEQFF. The CDR3 region has the DNA TGTGCCAGCAGCAATACAGGGCCCAATGAGCAGTTCTTC.